This T cell receptor (beta chain) was profiled in a study of T cells in Graves' hyperthyroidism and ophthalmopathy. Germline V CDR1 and CDR2: LGHNA, YSLEER. V was pared by 4 bases and J by 3 bases, with 8 bases of the junction left unmatched. This CDR3 region has 15 residues. RNA transcripts provided the source from which TCR beta CDR3 regions were amplified. HTBI primers were the set used in a first-round RT-PCR of the TCR CDR3. TCRdb re-called the multiplex PCR reads with MiXCR, one entry per CDR3 protein. The repertoire holds roughly 710,000 distinct CDR3 sequences, with around 40% as singletons. The source is a woman aged 40 to 50 with Graves' hyperthyroidism. The specimen was blood. The J gene is TRBJ1-2, the V gene TRBV4-3; 7 positions agree with TRBD1. The CDR3 DNA follows: TGCGCCAGCAGCCCCGAGACAGGGAAACACTATGGCTACACCTTC. Translated: CASSPETGKHYGYTF.